Listed below are T cell receptor beta chains from one sample, sequenced in a study of shared clonotypes between healthy human individuals. Assay used: immunoSEQ multiplex PCR; TCRdb lists only in-frame clones, some missing. The table shows roughly 500,000 clones, with about four fifths occurring only once. The sequencing sample was made of PBMCs. The source is a woman in her forties in good health. Some clones in this sample may be carry-over from other donors' samples. The CDR3 runs from the conserved cysteine through the conserved F or W. D genes are given only for firm matches. Size tells how often a clone was seen (once, few, many) or the class of an expanded clone, and some rows leave it out.

V,J,size,D,CDR3,DNA
TRBV5-1,TRBJ2-7,-,TRBD1,CASSFRGGRSYEQYF,TGCGCCAGCAGCTTTAGAGGGGGCAGGTCCTACGAGCAGTACTTC
TRBV5-1,TRBJ2-7,once,TRBD2,CASSLKLAGGYEQYF,TGCGCCAGCAGCTTGAAACTAGCGGGGGGGTACGAGCAGTACTTC
TRBV15,TRBJ1-1,few,-,CATSRVGGPGAEAFF,TGTGCCACCAGCAGAGTCGGGGGGCCTGGGGCTGAAGCTTTCTTT
TRBV28,TRBJ2-7,-,-,CASSFGTHEQYF,TGTGCCAGCAGTTTCGGGACCCACGAGCAGTACTTC
TRBV7-8,TRBJ1-1,-,-,CASGRMNTEAFF,TGTGCCAGCGGCAGAATGAACACTGAAGCTTTCTTT
TRBV7-2,TRBJ1-1,-,TRBD1,CASSATGGRTEAFF,TGTGCCAGCAGCGCGACAGGGGGCAGGACTGAAGCTTTCTTT
TRBV11-3,TRBJ2-3,-,TRBD2,CASSQRLAGGIDTQYF,TGTGCCAGCAGCCAAAGACTAGCGGGAGGGATAGATACGCAGTATTTT
TRBV4-2,TRBJ2-5,-,-,CASSQERRKQETQYF,TGTGCCAGCAGCCAAGAGCGACGGAAACAAGAGACCCAGTACTTC
TRBV7-2,TRBJ2-2,-,TRBD2,CASSGRTSGAGELFF,TGTGCCAGCAGCGGGCGGACTAGCGGGGCCGGGGAGCTGTTTTTT
TRBV4-1,TRBJ2-1,many,-,CASSSFRGSSYNEQFF,TGCGCCAGCAGCAGTTTCCGGGGGAGCTCCTACAATGAGCAGTTCTTC